This T cell receptor beta chain was sequenced during a study of blood T cell repertoires in COVID-19. Background on the study: Both acute and convalescent COVID-19 samples were obtained from the United States, Italy and Spain.

Study processing details: Estimated nucleated cell counts came from reference gene primer amplification. Assay: immunoSEQ multiplex PCR; the TCRdb copy retains only in-frame clones and omits some. D and trimming come from the DNA, and the V and J calls and clone size come from that table. The sample lists more than 25,000 clones, around 91% seen once, with 16% in the top ten. The sequenced sample was peripheral blood. The source of this sequence is an elderly man with acute or convalescent COVID-19.

The CDR3 region is CASSAQGSGANVLTF. In DNA, the CDR3 is TGTGCCAGTAGTGCTCAGGGTTCTGGGGCCAACGTCCTGACTTTC. The chain carries TRBV19 and TRBJ2-6, with D possibly being TRBD1 (5 bases). CDR1 is LNHDA and CDR2 is SQIVND in the germline V gene (reference sequence). The CDR3 runs to 15 residues. V lost 5 bases and J lost 1, with 9 bases in between.